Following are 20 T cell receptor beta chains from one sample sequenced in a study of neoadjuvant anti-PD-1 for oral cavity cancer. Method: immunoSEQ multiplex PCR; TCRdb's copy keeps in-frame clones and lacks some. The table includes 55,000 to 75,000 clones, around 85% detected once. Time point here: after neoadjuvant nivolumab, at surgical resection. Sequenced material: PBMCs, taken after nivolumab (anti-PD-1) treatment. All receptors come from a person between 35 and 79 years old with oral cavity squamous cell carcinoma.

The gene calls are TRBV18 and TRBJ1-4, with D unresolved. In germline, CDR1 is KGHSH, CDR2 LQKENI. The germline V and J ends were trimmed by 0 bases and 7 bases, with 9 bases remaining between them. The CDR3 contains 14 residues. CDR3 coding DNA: TGTGCCAGCTCACCACCAGGGAGGAGTGAAAAACTGTTTTTT. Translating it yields CASSPPGRSEKLFF.

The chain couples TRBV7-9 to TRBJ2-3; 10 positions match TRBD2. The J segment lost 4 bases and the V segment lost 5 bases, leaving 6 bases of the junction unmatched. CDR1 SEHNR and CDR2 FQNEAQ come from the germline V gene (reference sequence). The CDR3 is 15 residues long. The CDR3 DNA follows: TGTGCCAGCAGCCGAGCGGGAGGGACCTCAGATACGCAGTATTTT. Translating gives CASSRAGGTSDTQYF.

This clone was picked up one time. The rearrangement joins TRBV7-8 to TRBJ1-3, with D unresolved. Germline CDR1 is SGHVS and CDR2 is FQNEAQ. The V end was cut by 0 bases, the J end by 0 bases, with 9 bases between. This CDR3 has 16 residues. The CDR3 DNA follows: TGTGCCAGCAGCTTAGCGGGGAGGTTCTCTGGAAACACCATATATTTT. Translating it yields CASSLAGRFSGNTIYF.

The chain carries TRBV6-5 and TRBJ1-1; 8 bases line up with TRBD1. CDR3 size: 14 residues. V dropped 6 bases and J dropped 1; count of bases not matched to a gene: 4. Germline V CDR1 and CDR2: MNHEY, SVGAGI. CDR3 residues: CASSYRGANTEAFF. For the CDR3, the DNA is TGTGCCAGCAGCTACAGGGGGGCGAACACTGAAGCTTTCTTT.

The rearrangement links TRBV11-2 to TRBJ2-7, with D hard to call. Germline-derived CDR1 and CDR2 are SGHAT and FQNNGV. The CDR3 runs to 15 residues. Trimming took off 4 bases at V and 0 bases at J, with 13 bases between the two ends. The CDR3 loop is CASSSLQRVSYEQYF. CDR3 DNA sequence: TGTGCCAGCAGCTCATTACAAAGGGTCTCCTACGAGCAGTACTTC.

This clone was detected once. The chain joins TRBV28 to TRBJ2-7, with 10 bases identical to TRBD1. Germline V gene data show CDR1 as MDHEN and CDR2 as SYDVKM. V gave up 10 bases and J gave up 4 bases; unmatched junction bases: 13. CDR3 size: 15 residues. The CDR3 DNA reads TGTGCCACCTTCGCCCCGGGACAGGGGATATACGAGCAGTACTTC. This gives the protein CATFAPGQGIYEQYF.

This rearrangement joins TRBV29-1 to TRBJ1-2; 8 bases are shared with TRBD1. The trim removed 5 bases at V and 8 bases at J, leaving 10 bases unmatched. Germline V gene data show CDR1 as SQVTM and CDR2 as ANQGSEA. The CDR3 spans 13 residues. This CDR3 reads CSVYAQGAQGYTF. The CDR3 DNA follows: TGCAGCGTTTACGCCCAGGGGGCGCAGGGCTACACCTTC.

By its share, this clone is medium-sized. CDR3 sequence reads: CASSESGAQDLAKNIQYF. Written as DNA, the CDR3 is TGTGCCAGCAGTGAATCGGGTGCCCAAGATCTAGCCAAAAACATTCAGTACTTC. The gene calls are TRBV2 and TRBJ2-4; D unresolved. The length of the CDR3 is 18 residues. V gave up 2 bases and J gave up 0 bases, with 17 bases separating them. The germline CDR1 and CDR2 sequences are SNHLY and FYNNEI.

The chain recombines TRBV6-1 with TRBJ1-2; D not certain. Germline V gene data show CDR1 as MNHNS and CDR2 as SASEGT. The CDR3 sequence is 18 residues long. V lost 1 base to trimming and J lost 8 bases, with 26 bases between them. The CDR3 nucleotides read TGTGCCAGCAGTGAAGATGGTCCACCACGGGTCAGCCCGGGAGGCTACACCTTC. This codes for CASSEDGPPRVSPGGYTF.

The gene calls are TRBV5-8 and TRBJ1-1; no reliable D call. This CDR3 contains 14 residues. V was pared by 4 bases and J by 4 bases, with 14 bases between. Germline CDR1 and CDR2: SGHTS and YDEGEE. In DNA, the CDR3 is TGTGCCAGCAGCACGGCGGGGTGGGGCACTGAAGCTTTCTTT. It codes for CASSTAGWGTEAFF. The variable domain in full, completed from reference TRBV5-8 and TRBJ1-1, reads EAGVTQSPTHLIKTRGQQATLRCSPISGHTSVYWYQQALGLGLQFLLWYDEGEERNRGNFPPRFSGRQFPNYSSELNVNALELEDSALYLCASSTAGWGTEAFFGQGTRLTVV.

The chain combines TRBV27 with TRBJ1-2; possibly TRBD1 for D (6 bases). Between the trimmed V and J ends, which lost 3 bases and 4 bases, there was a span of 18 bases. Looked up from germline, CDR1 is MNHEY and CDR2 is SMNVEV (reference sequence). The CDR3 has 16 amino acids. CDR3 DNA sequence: TGTGCCAGCAGTTTCAGGGCGGATGGGGGCAGCTATGGCTACACCTTC. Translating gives CASSFRADGGSYGYTF.

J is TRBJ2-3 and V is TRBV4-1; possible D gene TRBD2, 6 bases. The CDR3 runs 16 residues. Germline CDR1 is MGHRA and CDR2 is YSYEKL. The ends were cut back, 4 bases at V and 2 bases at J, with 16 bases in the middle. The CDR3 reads CASSRPGREITDTQYF. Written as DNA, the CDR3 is TGCGCCAGCAGCCGCCCGGGACGGGAGATCACAGATACGCAGTATTTT.

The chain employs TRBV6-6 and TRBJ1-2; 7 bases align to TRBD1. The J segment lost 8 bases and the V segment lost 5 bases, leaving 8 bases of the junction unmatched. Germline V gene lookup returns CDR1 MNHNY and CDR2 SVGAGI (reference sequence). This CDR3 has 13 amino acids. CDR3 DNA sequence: TGTGCCAGCAGTGAGACAGGGTACGGCGGCTACACCTTC. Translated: CASSETGYGGYTF.

CDR3 residues: CASASGSTDTQYF. In nucleotides, the CDR3 is TGTGCCAGCGCGAGCGGTAGCACAGATACGCAGTATTTT. The V and J genes are TRBV27 and TRBJ2-3; perhaps TRBD2 as D (5 bases). The CDR3 consists of 13 residues. Trimming pared 8 bases from V and 0 bases from J, leaving 9 bases between. Germline loops: CDR1 MNHEY, CDR2 SMNVEV (reference sequence).

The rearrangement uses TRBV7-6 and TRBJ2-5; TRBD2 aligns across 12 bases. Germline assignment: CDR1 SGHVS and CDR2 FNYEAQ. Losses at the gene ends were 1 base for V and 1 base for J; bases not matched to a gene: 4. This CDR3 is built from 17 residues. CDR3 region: CASSLEASGGAQETQYF. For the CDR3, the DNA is TGTGCCAGCAGCTTAGAGGCTAGCGGGGGGGCCCAAGAGACCCAGTACTTC.

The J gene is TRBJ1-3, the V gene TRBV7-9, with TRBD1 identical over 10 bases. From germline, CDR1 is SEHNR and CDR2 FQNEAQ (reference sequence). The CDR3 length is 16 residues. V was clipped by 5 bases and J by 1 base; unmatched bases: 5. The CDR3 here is CASSLGDRGSGNTIYF. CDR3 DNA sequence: TGTGCCAGCAGCCTAGGGGACAGGGGTTCTGGAAACACCATATATTTT.

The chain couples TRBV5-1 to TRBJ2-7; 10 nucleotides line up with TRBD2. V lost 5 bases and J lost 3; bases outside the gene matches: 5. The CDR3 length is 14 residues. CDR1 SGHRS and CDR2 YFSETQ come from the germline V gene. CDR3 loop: CASRPSGSFYEQYF. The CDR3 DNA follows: TGCGCCAGCAGGCCTAGCGGGAGCTTCTACGAGCAGTACTTC.

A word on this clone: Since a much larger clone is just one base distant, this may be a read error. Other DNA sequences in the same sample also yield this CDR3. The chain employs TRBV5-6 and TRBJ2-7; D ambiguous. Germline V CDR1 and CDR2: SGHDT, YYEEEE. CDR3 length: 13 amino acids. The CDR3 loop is CASSLELGYEQYF. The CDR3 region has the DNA TGTGCCAGTAGCTTGGAGCTAGGCTACGAGCAGTACTTC.

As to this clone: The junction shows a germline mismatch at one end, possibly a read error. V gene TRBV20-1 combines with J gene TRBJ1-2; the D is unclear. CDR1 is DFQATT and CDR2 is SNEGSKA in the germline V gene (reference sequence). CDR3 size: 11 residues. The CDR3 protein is CSPSDGPDWSF. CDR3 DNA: TGCAGTCCTTCGGACGGCCCCGATTGGAGCTTC.

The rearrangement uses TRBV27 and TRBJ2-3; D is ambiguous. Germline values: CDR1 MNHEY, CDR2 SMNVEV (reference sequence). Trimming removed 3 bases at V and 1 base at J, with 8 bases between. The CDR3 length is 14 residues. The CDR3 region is CASSFRSRTDTQYF. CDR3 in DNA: TGTGCCAGCAGTTTCCGGAGCCGCACAGATACGCAGTATTTT.